Sequencing of this TCR beta chain was carried out in a study of T cells expressing NK-cell markers. At the level of the study: All TCR beta repertoires analysed originated from sorted CD3+CD56+NKG2C+, CD3+CD56+NKG2C- and CD3+CD56-NKG2C+ T cells. There were seven HCMV-seropositive donors and one seronegative donor among the eight sequenced.

Using the 5' RACE reads, TCRdb records one entry per CDR3 protein without DNA. Its table records about 370,000 distinct CDR3 sequences. The CDR3 covers 16 residues. Germline V gene data show CDR1 as SGHAT and CDR2 as FQNNGV. The chain links TRBV11-2 to TRBJ2-5; the TRBD1 assignment by TCRdb is unverifiable without DNA. This TCR derives from a woman aged 50 to 60 in good health. The sample comprised blood T cells: a sorted CD56 or NKG2C T cell subset, CD4+ or CD8+ T cells, or bulk PBMC T cells (not recorded which). CDR3: CASSPLLVGVGETQYF. Drawing the rest from reference TRBV11-2 and TRBJ2-5, the complete variable domain is EAGVAQSPRYKIIEKRQSVAFWCNPISGHATLYWYQQILGQGPKLLIQFQNNGVVDDSQLPKDRFSAERLKGVDSTLKIQPAKLEDSAVYLCASSPLLVGVGETQYFGPGTRLLVL.